This T cell receptor (beta chain) was sequenced in a study of early stage breast cancer tumors. The overall study: About 70% of the 16 invasive tumors were ER+, PR+ and HER2-.

Sequencing used immunoSEQ multiplex PCR; TCRdb keeps in-frame clones, though not all of them. The sample contains approximately 11,000 clones, about four fifths of which appear only once. The CDR3 loop spans 13 amino acids. Per the germline V gene, CDR1 is SEHNR and CDR2 is FQNEAQ (reference sequence). V was clipped by 6 bases and J by 4 bases, with 13 bases between them. The chain uses TRBV7-9 and TRBJ2-7; maybe TRBD1 (5 bases). The TCR comes from a person in their 70s with breast cancer. Sequencing was performed on breast tumor tissue. This CDR3 reads CASRPDRPYEQYF. The CDR3 DNA reads TGTGCCAGCAGGCCCGACAGACCATACGAGCAGTACTTC.